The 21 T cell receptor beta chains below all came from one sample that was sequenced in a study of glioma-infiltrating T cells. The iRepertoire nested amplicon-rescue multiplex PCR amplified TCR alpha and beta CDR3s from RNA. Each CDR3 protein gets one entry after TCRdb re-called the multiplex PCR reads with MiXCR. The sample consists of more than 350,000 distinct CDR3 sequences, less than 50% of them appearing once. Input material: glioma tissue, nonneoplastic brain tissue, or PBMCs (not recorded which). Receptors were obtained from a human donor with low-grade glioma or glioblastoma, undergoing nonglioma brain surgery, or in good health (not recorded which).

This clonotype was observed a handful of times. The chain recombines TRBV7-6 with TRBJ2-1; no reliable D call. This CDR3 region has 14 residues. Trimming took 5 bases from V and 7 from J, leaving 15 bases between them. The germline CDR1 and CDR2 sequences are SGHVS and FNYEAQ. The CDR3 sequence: CASSPEPTENEQFF. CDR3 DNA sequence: TGTGCCAGCAGCCCCGAGCCTACCGAGAATGAGCAGTTCTTC.

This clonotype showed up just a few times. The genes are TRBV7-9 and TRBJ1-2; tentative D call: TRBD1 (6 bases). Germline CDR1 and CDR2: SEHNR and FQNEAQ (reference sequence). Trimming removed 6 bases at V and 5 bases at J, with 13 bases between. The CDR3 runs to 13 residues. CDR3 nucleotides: TGTGCCAGCAGTTCAGACAGGTCGTATGGCTACACCTTC. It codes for CASSSDRSYGYTF.

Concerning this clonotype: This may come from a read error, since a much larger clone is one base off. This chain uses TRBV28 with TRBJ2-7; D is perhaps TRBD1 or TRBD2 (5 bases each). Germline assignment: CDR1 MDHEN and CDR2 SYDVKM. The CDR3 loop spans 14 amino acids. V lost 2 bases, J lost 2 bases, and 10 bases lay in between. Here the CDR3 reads CASSLPGRPYEQYF. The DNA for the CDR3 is TGTGCCAGCAGTTTACCGGGACGGCCCTACGAGCAGTACTTC. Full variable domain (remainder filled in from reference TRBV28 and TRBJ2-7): DVKVTQSSRYLVKRTGEKVFLECVQDMDHENMFWYRQDPGLGLRLIYFSYDVKMKEKGDIPEGYSVSREKKERFSLILESASTNQTSMYLCASSLPGRPYEQYFGPGTRLTVT.

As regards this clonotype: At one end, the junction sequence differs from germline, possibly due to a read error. The CDR3 region is CPSSPTGFSHPQHF. The CDR3 nucleotides read TGTCCCAGCAGCCCGACGGGATTCAGCCATCCCCAGCATTTT. This rearrangement joins TRBV14 to TRBJ1-5; D call uncertain. The CDR3 loop spans 14 amino acids. The germline CDR1 and CDR2 sequences are SGHDN and FVKESK.

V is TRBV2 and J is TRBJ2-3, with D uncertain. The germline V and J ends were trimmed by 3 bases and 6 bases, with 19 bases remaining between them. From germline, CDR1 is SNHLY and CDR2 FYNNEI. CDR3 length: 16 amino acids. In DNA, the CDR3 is TGTGCCAGCAGTGAGGCACGCGGAAGCACACAGGATACGCAGTATTTT. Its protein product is CASSEARGSTQDTQYF.

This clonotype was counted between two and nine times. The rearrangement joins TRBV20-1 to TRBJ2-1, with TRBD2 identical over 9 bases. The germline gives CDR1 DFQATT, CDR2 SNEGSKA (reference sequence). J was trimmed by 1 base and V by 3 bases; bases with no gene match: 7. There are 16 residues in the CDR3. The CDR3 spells CSARGSGGESYNEQFF. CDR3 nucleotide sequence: TGCAGTGCTAGGGGTAGCGGGGGTGAATCCTACAATGAGCAGTTCTTC.

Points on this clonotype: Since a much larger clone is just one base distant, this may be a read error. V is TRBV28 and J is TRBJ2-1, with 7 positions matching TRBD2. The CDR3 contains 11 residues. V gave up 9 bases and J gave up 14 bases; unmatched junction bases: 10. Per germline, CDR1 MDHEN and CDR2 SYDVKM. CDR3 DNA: TGTGCCAGTTCGCCCGTGACTAGCAAGTTCTTC. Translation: CASSPVTSKFF.

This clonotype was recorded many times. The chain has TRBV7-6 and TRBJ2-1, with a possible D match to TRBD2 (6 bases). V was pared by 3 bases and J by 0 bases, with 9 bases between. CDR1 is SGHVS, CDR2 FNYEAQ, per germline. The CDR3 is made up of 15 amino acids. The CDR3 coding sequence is TGTGCCAGCAGCTTTATCGGGAGCTCCTACAATGAGCAGTTCTTC. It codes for CASSFIGSSYNEQFF.

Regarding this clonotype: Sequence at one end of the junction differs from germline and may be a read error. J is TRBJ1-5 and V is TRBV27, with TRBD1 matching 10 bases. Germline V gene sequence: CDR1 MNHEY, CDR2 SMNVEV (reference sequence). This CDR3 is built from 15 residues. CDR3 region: CAGSFGTGGNQPQHF. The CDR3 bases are TGTGCCGGCAGTTTTGGGACAGGGGGCAATCAGCCCCAGCATTTT.

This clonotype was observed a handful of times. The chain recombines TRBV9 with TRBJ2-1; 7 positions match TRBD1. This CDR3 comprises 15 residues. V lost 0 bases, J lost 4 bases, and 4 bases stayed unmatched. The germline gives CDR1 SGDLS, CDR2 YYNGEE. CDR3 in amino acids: CASSVDARGYNEQFF. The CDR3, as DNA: TGTGCCAGCAGCGTAGATGCCAGGGGGTACAATGAGCAGTTCTTC.

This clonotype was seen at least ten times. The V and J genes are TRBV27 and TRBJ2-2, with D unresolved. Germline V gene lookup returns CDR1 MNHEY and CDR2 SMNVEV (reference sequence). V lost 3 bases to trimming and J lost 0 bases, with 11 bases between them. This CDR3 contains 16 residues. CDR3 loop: CASSFIGFANTGELFF. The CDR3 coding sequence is TGTGCCAGCAGTTTTATAGGCTTCGCGAACACCGGGGAGCTGTTTTTT.

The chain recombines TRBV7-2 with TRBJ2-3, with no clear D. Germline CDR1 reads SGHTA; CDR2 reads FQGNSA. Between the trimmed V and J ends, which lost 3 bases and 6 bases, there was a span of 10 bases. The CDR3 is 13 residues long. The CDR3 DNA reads TGTGCCAGCAGCTTCATATCGGTGGATACGCAGTATTTT. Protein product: CASSFISVDTQYF.

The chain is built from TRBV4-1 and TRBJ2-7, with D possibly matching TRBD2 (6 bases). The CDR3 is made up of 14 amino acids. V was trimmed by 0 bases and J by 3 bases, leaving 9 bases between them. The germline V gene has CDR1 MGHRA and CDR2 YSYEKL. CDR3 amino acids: CASSQEGGDYEQYF. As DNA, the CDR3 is TGCGCCAGCAGCCAAGAAGGCGGGGACTACGAGCAGTACTTC.

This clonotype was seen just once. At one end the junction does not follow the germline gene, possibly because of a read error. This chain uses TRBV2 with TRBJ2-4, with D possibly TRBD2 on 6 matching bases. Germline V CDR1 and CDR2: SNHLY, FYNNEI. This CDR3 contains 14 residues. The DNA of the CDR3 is TGTGCCAGCAGTTGGCAGCGGGCCCACGGGGTTTCCTCTTTC. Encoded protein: CASSWQRAHGVSSF.

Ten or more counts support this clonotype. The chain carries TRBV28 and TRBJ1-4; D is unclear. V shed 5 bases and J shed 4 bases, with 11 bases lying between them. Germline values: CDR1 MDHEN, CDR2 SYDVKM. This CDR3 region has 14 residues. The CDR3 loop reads CASSSGLINEKLFF. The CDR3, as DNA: TGTGCCAGCAGTAGTGGGCTGATTAATGAAAAACTGTTTTTT.

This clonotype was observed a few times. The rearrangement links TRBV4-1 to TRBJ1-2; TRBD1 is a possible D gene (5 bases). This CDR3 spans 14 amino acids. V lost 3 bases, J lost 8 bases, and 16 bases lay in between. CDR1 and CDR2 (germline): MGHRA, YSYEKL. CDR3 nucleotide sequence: TGCGCCAGCAGCCAGACAAAGGGGATCGGGGGCTACACCTTC. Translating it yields CASSQTKGIGGYTF.

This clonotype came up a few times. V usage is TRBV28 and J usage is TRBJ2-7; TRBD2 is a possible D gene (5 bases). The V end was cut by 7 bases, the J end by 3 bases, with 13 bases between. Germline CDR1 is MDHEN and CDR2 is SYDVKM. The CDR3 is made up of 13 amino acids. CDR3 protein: CASTPGMNYEQYF. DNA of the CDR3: TGTGCCAGCACTCCCGGGATGAACTACGAGCAGTACTTC.

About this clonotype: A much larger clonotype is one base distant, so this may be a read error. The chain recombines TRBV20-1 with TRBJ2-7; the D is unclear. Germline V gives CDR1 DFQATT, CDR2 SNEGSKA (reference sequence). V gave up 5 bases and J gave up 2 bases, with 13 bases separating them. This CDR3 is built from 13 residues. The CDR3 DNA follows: TGCAGTGCTGCGTCTTATCGAACCTACGAGCAGTACTTC. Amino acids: CSAASYRTYEQYF.

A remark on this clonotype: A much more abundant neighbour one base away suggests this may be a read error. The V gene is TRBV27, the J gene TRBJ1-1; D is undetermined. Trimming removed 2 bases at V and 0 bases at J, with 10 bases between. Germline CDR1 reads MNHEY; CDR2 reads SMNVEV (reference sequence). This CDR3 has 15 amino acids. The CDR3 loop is CASSLGPVVNTEAFF. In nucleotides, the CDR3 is TGTGCCAGCAGTTTAGGCCCGGTGGTGAACACTGAAGCTTTCTTT.

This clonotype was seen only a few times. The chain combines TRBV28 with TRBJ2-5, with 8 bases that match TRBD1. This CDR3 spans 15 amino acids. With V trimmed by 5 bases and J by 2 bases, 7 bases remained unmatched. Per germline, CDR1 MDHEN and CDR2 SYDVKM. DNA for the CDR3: TGTGCCAGCAGTACGCCAGGGACAGGACAAGAGACCCAGTACTTC. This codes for CASSTPGTGQETQYF.

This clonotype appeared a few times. CDR3 sequence: CASEQGSEQYF. DNA for the CDR3: TGTGCCAGTGAACAGGGTAGCGAGCAGTACTTC. This chain links TRBV19 with TRBJ2-7, with a tentative D call TRBD1 (6 bases). V lost 8 bases to trimming and J lost 6 bases, with 11 bases between them. This CDR3 has 11 residues. CDR1 is LNHDA and CDR2 is SQIVND in the germline V gene (reference sequence).